These T cell receptor beta chains were read from a single sample in a study of human T cells and chemical hapten exposure. MiXCR was run by TCRdb on the RACE reads, yielding one entry per CDR3 protein. Counted here are about 350,000 distinct CDR3 sequences, 5.5% occurring once; the ten biggest clones make up over 6.5%. Sequences were derived from whole blood, sampled in connection with sensitization to the hapten diphenylcyclopropenone (DPC). These TCRs come from a woman younger than 30 with alopecia areata. Some clones in this sample may be carry-over from other donors' samples. Both conserved end residues are part of each CDR3. The order of the fields is CDR3 DNA, CDR3 protein, D gene, V gene, clone size, J gene. The D gene is left open where the match is weak. Size tells how often a clone was seen (once, few, many) or the class of an expanded clone, and some rows leave it out.

TGTGCCAGCAGTAATCAGTTTAATTCACCCCTCCACTTT	CASSNQFNSPLHF	-	TRBV12-3/TRBV12-4	-	TRBJ1-6
TGTGCCAGCAGCTTGGGTGACGGAACCTCCTACAATGAGCAGTTCTTC	CASSLGDGTSYNEQFF	-	TRBV7-6	few	TRBJ2-1
TGTGCCAGCAGTGAGCCGACAGGGTGGGCTTTCTTT	CASSEPTGWAFF	TRBD1	TRBV25-1	few	TRBJ1-1
TGTGCCAGCAGTTTTCGACAGGGGTTCAGCGGCTACACCTTC	CASSFRQGFSGYTF	TRBD1	TRBV12-3/TRBV12-4	-	TRBJ1-2
TGTGCCAGCAGTTCTCGGTTGTTAAGCTCCTACAATGAGCAGTTCTTC	CASSSRLLSSYNEQFF	-	TRBV12-3/TRBV12-4	many	TRBJ2-1
TGCGCCAGCAGCGTAACAGGGGAGGGCACTGAAGCTTTCTTT	CASSVTGEGTEAFF	TRBD1	TRBV5-1	many	TRBJ1-1
TGTGCCAGCAGTCCTAACGGGGATGCTGGCTACACCTTC	CASSPNGDAGYTF	-	TRBV12-3/TRBV12-4	-	TRBJ1-2
TGTGCCAGCAGCTTTCAGGGGGCGAATGAAAAACTGTTTTTT	CASSFQGANEKLFF	TRBD1	TRBV7-2	few	TRBJ1-4
TGCAGTGCTAGAGGGACTAGCGGGGGAGGAGCCAAAAACATTCAGTACTTC	CSARGTSGGGAKNIQYF	TRBD2	TRBV20-1	-	TRBJ2-4
TGCGCCAGCAGCTTGGGAGGGACAGGAAGGAACACTGAAGCTTTCTTT	CASSLGGTGRNTEAFF	TRBD1	TRBV5-1	many	TRBJ1-1
TGTGCCAGCAGCCAAGGAAATGAGCCCAACTTC	CASSQGNEPNF	-	TRBV14	many	TRBJ2-1
TGTGCCAGCAGCTTGTGGGGATCTGGAAACACCATATATTTT	CASSLWGSGNTIYF	-	TRBV5-6	many	TRBJ1-3
TGTGCCAGCGACAGTATCGACAATCAGCCCCAGCATTTT	CASDSIDNQPQHF	-	TRBV2	many	TRBJ1-5
TGTGCCAGCAGTTACGGAGCCAGTCACAACACTGAAGCTTTCTTT	CASSYGASHNTEAFF	-	TRBV6-5	many	TRBJ1-1
TGCGCCAGCAGCCCCGAGGGTCAAGGGGATTCACCCCTCCACTTT	CASSPEGQGDSPLHF	-	TRBV4-1	-	TRBJ1-6
TGTGCCAGCACGGTTGAGGGAAGGACTGAAGCTTTCTTT	CASTVEGRTEAFF	-	TRBV7-9	-	TRBJ1-1
TGTGCCAGCAGGCCCGGAGGCAGATACGAGCAGTACTTC	CASRPGGRYEQYF	-	TRBV12-3/TRBV12-4	many	TRBJ2-7
TGTGCCAGCAGAAACGGGACAGGATTCACAGATACGCAGTATTTT	CASRNGTGFTDTQYF	TRBD1	TRBV5-4	-	TRBJ2-3
TGTGCCAGCAGCCCGTGGAATACTGACAGATATGAGGAAGAGACCCAGTACTTC	CASSPWNTDRYEEETQYF	-	TRBV7-8	many	TRBJ2-5
TGTGCCAGCAGCCAAGATGATGCCAGTAGGATTCCTGGAAACACCATATATTTT	CASSQDDASRIPGNTIYF	-	TRBV14	few	TRBJ1-3
TGTGCCAGCAGTTTATCCAGGGATTCACCCCTCCACTTT	CASSLSRDSPLHF	-	TRBV27	many	TRBJ1-6
TGTGCCAGCAGTTCCGCGTTGCGGGGGCTCTGGTATGGCTACACCTTC	CASSSALRGLWYGYTF	-	TRBV6-5	many	TRBJ1-2
TGTGCCAGCAGCTTAGCCTCAGTTTACAATGAGCAGTTCTTC	CASSLASVYNEQFF	-	TRBV7-9	-	TRBJ2-1
TGTGCCACCAGTGAGATAGGGGCGGAGACAGATACGCAGTATTTT	CATSEIGAETDTQYF	-	TRBV24-1	many	TRBJ2-3
TGTGCCAGCAGCCTCAGACCGGGACAGGGGGGAGGCGAGCAGTACTTC	CASSLRPGQGGGEQYF	TRBD1	TRBV14	-	TRBJ2-7
TGCGCCAGCAGCTTTGTAAGACAGACCGGGGAGCTGTTTTTT	CASSFVRQTGELFF	-	TRBV5-1	few	TRBJ2-2
TGTGCCAGCAGCCCGGACCCCTACGAGCAGTACTTC	CASSPDPYEQYF	-	TRBV7-2	-	TRBJ2-7
TGTGCCAGCACCGACGGTGCAGCGGGGGTCACTGAAGCTTTCTTT	CASTDGAAGVTEAFF	-	TRBV28	-	TRBJ1-1
TGTGCCACCAGCCGAGGGGGCACCTACAATGAGCAGTTCTTC	CATSRGGTYNEQFF	TRBD1	TRBV24-1	many	TRBJ2-1
TGTACCAGCTCCCGGGGGTCTAATTCACCCCTCCACTTT	CTSSRGSNSPLHF	-	TRBV6-5	-	TRBJ1-6
TGTGCCAGCAGCTTATGGTCAGGCACTGAAGCTTTCTTT	CASSLWSGTEAFF	-	TRBV7-2	-	TRBJ1-1
TGTGCCAGCAGCCGGTCGCTAGCGTCGTGGTCCACAGATACGCAGTATTTT	CASSRSLASWSTDTQYF	-	TRBV3-1	many	TRBJ2-3
TGTGCCAGCAGGGCCTTAGGCAATCAGCCCCAGCATTTT	CASRALGNQPQHF	-	TRBV6-1	-	TRBJ1-5
TGCAGTGCTATTCTCGAATCAGATACGCAGTATTTT	CSAILESDTQYF	-	TRBV20-1	-	TRBJ2-3
TGTGCCAGCACAGATCGGAATGAAAAACTGTTTTTT	CASTDRNEKLFF	-	TRBV28	-	TRBJ1-4
TGTGCCAGCAGCCGGACAGGGGACTTCTACGAGCAGTACTTC	CASSRTGDFYEQYF	TRBD1	TRBV5-5	many	TRBJ2-7
TGTGCCACCAGTATACAGGGACCTAGCACAGATACGCAGTATTTT	CATSIQGPSTDTQYF	-	TRBV24-1	-	TRBJ2-3
TGCAGTGCTAGAGATACGAAGGGCGCCGGGGAGCTGTTTTTT	CSARDTKGAGELFF	-	TRBV20-1	-	TRBJ2-2
TGTGCCAGCAGTTTTAAACAGATTAACTATGGCTACACCTTC	CASSFKQINYGYTF	-	TRBV12-3/TRBV12-4	-	TRBJ1-2
TGTGCCAGCAGCTTAGAGTCCAGTGGCAATCAGCCCCAGCATTTT	CASSLESSGNQPQHF	-	TRBV11-2	few	TRBJ1-5
TGTGCCAGCACCACTGACAGGACGAACACTGAAGCTTTCTTT	CASTTDRTNTEAFF	-	TRBV7-9	few	TRBJ1-1
TGCAGTGCCAAGGGACAGCCAGCCAAAAACATTCAGTACTTC	CSAKGQPAKNIQYF	TRBD1	TRBV20-1	many	TRBJ2-4
TGTGCCAGCATTCGTAGACTACCCGGGGGAGATACGCAGTATTTT	CASIRRLPGGDTQYF	-	TRBV7-2	few	TRBJ2-3
TGTGCCAGCAGCCCCAGGGGCCTAAAGCTAGCAGGACCAAACACCGGGGAGCTGTTTTTT	CASSPRGLKLAGPNTGELFF	-	TRBV6-1	few	TRBJ2-2
TGTGCCAGCAGTTTGTCCAGGGTCCGGGAGCTGTTTTTT	CASSLSRVRELFF	-	TRBV28	few	TRBJ2-2
TGTGCCAGCAGTTTAGGGGGGACAGGGGGCGGTCAGCCCCAGCATTTT	CASSLGGTGGGQPQHF	TRBD1	TRBV12-3/TRBV12-4	many	TRBJ1-5
TGCAGTGCTGGCGGCGAGAGGGAAAATTCACCCCTCCACTTT	CSAGGERENSPLHF	-	TRBV20-1	many	TRBJ1-6
TGCAGTGCTAGAGAGCAGGGGGAAGGCGAGCAGTACTTC	CSAREQGEGEQYF	TRBD1	TRBV20-1	many	TRBJ2-7
TGCAGCGTTGGTTATGGACAGACTAATGAAAAACTGTTTTTT	CSVGYGQTNEKLFF	-	TRBV29-1	-	TRBJ1-4